This is a list of T cell receptor beta chains from one sample in a study of cytomegalovirus exposure and HLA in healthy donors. Clones were read by immunoSEQ multiplex PCR, and TCRdb kept only the in-frame ones, dropping some. There are fewer than 120,000 clones in the sample; over 60% occur only once, and under 1.5% lies in the top ten. The sample comprised PBMCs. These receptors were collected from a woman aged 30 to 39 in good health and CMV-seronegative. The CDR3 runs from the conserved cysteine through the conserved F or W. D genes are given only for firm matches. Where a row states a size, it is once, few, many or the class of an expanded clone; other rows omit it.

v_gene	j_gene	abundance	d_gene	CDR3nt	CDR3aa
TRBV6-5	TRBJ2-7	-	TRBD1	TGTGCCAGCCAGACAGGGAGAAGCTCCTACGAGCAGTACTTC	CASQTGRSSYEQYF
TRBV2	TRBJ2-7	-	-	TGTGCCAGCAGTGAAGCGCTTCAGGGAGGCGAGCAGTACTTC	CASSEALQGGEQYF
TRBV4-3	TRBJ2-2	-	TRBD2	TGCGCCAGCAGCCAGAGCGGGAGGGCCTTCGGGGAGCTGTTTTTT	CASSQSGRAFGELFF
TRBV6-4	TRBJ2-3	many	-	TGTGCCAGCAGTGACTCGTCCCATGATACGCAGTATTTT	CASSDSSHDTQYF
TRBV14	TRBJ2-5	-	TRBD2	TGTGCCAGCAGTAGTATGGGACTAGCGGTGACCCAGTACTTC	CASSSMGLAVTQYF
TRBV28	TRBJ2-5	few	TRBD2	TGTGCCAGCAGTTTTCCGGGAGGTGAAGAGACCCAGTACTTC	CASSFPGGEETQYF
TRBV4-1	TRBJ2-2	-	TRBD2	TGCGCCAGCAGCCCCCTAGCGGGAGGGCCAAACACCGGGGAGCTGTTTTTT	CASSPLAGGPNTGELFF
TRBV27	TRBJ2-7	-	TRBD1	TGTGCCAGCAGTGACCTAGGGGGCGCGGCCTACGAGCAGTACTTC	CASSDLGGAAYEQYF
TRBV5-1	TRBJ1-1	-	-	TGCGCCAGCAGCTCCAATAGGGGAATTGACACTGAAGCTTTCTTT	CASSSNRGIDTEAFF
TRBV27	TRBJ2-1	-	-	TGTGCCAGCAGTTTCGGGGGAAGCTCCTACAATGAGCAGTTCTTC	CASSFGGSSYNEQFF
TRBV4-2	TRBJ1-1	-	-	TGTGCCAGCAGCCAACCCAAGAACACTGAAGCTTTCTTT	CASSQPKNTEAFF
TRBV2	TRBJ1-1	-	-	TGTGCCAGCAGTGAACAGGTTACCGCTTTCTTT	CASSEQVTAFF